This entry is about one T cell receptor (beta chain). Its antigen is currently unknown. J was trimmed by 6 bases and V by 7 bases; bases with no gene match: 9. The CDR3 has 13 residues. Per germline, CDR1 SQVTM and CDR2 ANQGSEA. This sample is part of a study of beta chain features in type 1 diabetes. Looking at the study overall: There was similarity between patients and healthy donors in age, gender and cell yields. Study results and caveats: Naive, central memory and Treg TCRB repertoires appeared more alike in patients than in healthy donors. Possibly, sequencing cDNA over-represented cells that had high TCR expression levels. The study found moderately but significantly shorter TCRB CDR3s in all four CD4+ subsets of Type 1 diabetes patients.

The sequenced template was cDNA made from the entire isolated RNA. Each sample of naive, central memory or regulatory T cells had, on average, about 3.57 million reads. Assay: immunoSEQ multiplex PCR; the TCRdb copy retains only in-frame clones and omits some. The sample holds hundreds of thousands of clones, approximately 14% seen once. Sequenced input: naive CD4+ T cells from blood. This clonotype was sampled from a man aged 25-45 years with type 1 diabetes. The chain carries TRBV29-1 and TRBJ2-7, with 10 nucleotides matching TRBD2. CDR3 bases: TGCAGCGGGGCCCACTTAGCGGGAGGCGAGCAGTACTTC. As protein: CSGAHLAGGEQYF.